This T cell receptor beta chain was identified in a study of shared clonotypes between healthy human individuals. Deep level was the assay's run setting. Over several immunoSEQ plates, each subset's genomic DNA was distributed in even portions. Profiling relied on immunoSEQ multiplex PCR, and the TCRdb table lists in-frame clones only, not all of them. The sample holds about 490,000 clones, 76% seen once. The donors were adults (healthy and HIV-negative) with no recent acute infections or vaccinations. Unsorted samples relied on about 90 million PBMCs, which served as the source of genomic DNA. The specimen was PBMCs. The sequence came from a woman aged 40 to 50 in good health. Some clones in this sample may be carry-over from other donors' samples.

The CDR3 is CASSQWDRWDGYTF. Written as DNA, the CDR3 is TGTGCCAGCAGCCAATGGGACAGGTGGGATGGCTACACCTTC. The chain employs TRBV4-2 and TRBJ1-2, with 8 positions matching TRBD1. Germline CDR1 reads LGHNA; CDR2 reads YNFKEQ. V trimming: 2 bases; J trimming: 6 bases; junction bases outside the gene matches: 5. The CDR3 has 14 residues.